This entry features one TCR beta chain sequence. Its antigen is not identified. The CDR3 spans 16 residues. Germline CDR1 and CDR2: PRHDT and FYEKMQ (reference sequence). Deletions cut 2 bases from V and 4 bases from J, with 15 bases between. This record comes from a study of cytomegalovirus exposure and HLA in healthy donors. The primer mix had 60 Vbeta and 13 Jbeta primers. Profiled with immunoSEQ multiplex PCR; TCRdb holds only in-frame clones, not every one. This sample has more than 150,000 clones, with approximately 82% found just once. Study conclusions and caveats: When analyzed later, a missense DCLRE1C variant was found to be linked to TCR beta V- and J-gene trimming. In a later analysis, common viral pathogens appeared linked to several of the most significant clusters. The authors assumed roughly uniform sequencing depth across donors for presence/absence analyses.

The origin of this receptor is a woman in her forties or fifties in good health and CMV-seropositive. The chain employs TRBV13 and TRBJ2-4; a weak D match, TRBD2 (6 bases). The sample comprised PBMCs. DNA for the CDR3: TGTGCCAGCAGCTTATCCCATTCCGGGGGTAAAAACATTCAGTACTTC. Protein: CASSLSHSGGKNIQYF.